A selection of T cell receptor beta chains follows, all from one sample in a study of shared clonotypes between healthy human individuals. Assay: immunoSEQ multiplex PCR; the TCRdb copy retains only in-frame clones and omits some. The profile covers some 1,900,000 clones, with approximately 95% appearing a single time and more than 0.9% taken by the ten largest. Sequencing input: naive CD8+ T cells sorted from blood. These receptors originate from a young man in good health. The CDR3 runs from the conserved cysteine through the conserved F or W. D genes are given only for firm matches. Only some rows state a clone size, as once, few, many or a class for expanded clones.

clone_size: -; v_call: TRBV10-3; j_call: TRBJ2-7; d_call: TRBD1; cdr3_aa: CATAPGQLSLFSYEQYF; cdr3_nt: TGTGCCACCGCACCGGGACAGCTTAGTCTATTCTCCTACGAGCAGTACTTC
clone_size: -; v_call: TRBV29-1; j_call: TRBJ1-1; d_call: -; cdr3_aa: CSTVVSDGMNTEAFF; cdr3_nt: TGCAGCACTGTAGTTTCCGACGGAATGAACACTGAAGCTTTCTTT
clone_size: -; v_call: TRBV2; j_call: TRBJ2-7; d_call: -; cdr3_aa: CASRPDRHEQYF; cdr3_nt: TGTGCCAGCAGACCTGACAGGCACGAGCAGTACTTC
clone_size: -; v_call: TRBV5-6; j_call: TRBJ2-5; d_call: -; cdr3_aa: CASNHRNQETQYF; cdr3_nt: TGTGCCAGCAACCACAGGAACCAAGAGACCCAGTACTTC
clone_size: -; v_call: TRBV10-3; j_call: TRBJ1-5; d_call: -; cdr3_aa: CAISPTGTLRQPQHF; cdr3_nt: TGTGCCATCAGCCCAACAGGGACCCTTCGGCAGCCCCAGCATTTT
clone_size: -; v_call: TRBV27; j_call: TRBJ1-3; d_call: -; cdr3_aa: CASSPNKAELAGKRNTIYF; cdr3_nt: TGTGCCAGCAGCCCAAACAAAGCGGAACTAGCAGGGAAGAGAAACACCATATATTTT
clone_size: -; v_call: TRBV7-9; j_call: TRBJ2-7; d_call: -; cdr3_aa: CASSLAVDPASYEQYF; cdr3_nt: TGTGCCAGCAGCTTAGCAGTGGACCCCGCCTCCTACGAGCAGTACTTC
clone_size: -; v_call: TRBV27; j_call: TRBJ2-5; d_call: TRBD2; cdr3_aa: CASSPLDVRGVQETQYF; cdr3_nt: TGTGCCAGCAGTCCCCTCGATGTGCGGGGGGTCCAAGAGACCCAGTACTTC
clone_size: -; v_call: TRBV27; j_call: TRBJ1-5; d_call: -; cdr3_aa: CASSLGDRAPQHF; cdr3_nt: TGTGCCAGCAGTTTAGGAGACCGGGCACCCCAGCATTTT
clone_size: -; v_call: TRBV6-6; j_call: TRBJ1-1; d_call: TRBD1; cdr3_aa: CASSYRQGGTEAFF; cdr3_nt: TGTGCCAGCAGTTACAGACAGGGCGGCACTGAAGCTTTCTTT
clone_size: -; v_call: TRBV11-2; j_call: TRBJ1-1; d_call: -; cdr3_aa: CASSLGGGMNTEAFF; cdr3_nt: TGTGCCAGCAGCTTAGGAGGGGGAATGAACACTGAAGCTTTCTTT
clone_size: -; v_call: TRBV9; j_call: TRBJ1-1; d_call: -; cdr3_aa: CASSADGGEAFF; cdr3_nt: TGTGCCAGCAGCGCAGATGGGGGCGAAGCTTTCTTT
clone_size: -; v_call: TRBV29-1; j_call: TRBJ1-2; d_call: -; cdr3_aa: CSVEIQGNYGYTF; cdr3_nt: TGCAGCGTTGAAATCCAGGGCAACTATGGCTACACCTTC
clone_size: -; v_call: TRBV28; j_call: TRBJ2-7; d_call: TRBD1; cdr3_aa: CASRGPGQGNYVCYEQYF; cdr3_nt: TGTGCCAGCAGGGGTCCGGGACAGGGGAATTATGTTTGCTACGAGCAGTACTTC
clone_size: -; v_call: TRBV27; j_call: TRBJ2-7; d_call: -; cdr3_aa: CASSSRVMPRSYEQYF; cdr3_nt: TGTGCCAGCAGTTCCCGAGTCATGCCAAGGTCCTACGAGCAGTACTTC
clone_size: -; v_call: TRBV29-1; j_call: TRBJ1-1; d_call: -; cdr3_aa: CSVEALNRVGEAFF; cdr3_nt: TGCAGCGTTGAGGCTCTAAACAGGGTTGGTGAAGCTTTCTTT
clone_size: -; v_call: TRBV10-2; j_call: TRBJ1-1; d_call: TRBD1; cdr3_aa: CASMMTGGLEAFF; cdr3_nt: TGCGCCAGCATGATGACAGGGGGCCTTGAAGCTTTCTTT
clone_size: -; v_call: TRBV2; j_call: TRBJ1-5; d_call: -; cdr3_aa: CASSLYLPNSNQPQHF; cdr3_nt: TGTGCCAGCAGTTTATATTTGCCAAATAGCAATCAGCCCCAGCATTTT
clone_size: few; v_call: TRBV5-6; j_call: TRBJ2-7; d_call: -; cdr3_aa: CASRFRSYEQYF; cdr3_nt: TGTGCCAGCAGATTTCGCTCCTACGAGCAGTACTTC
clone_size: -; v_call: TRBV4-1; j_call: TRBJ2-7; d_call: -; cdr3_aa: CASSQDEPSRLGLYEQYF; cdr3_nt: TGCGCCAGCAGCCAAGATGAACCTTCCCGCTTAGGACTCTACGAGCAGTACTTC
clone_size: -; v_call: TRBV7-9; j_call: TRBJ2-7; d_call: TRBD2; cdr3_aa: CASSLQAGEVDEQYF; cdr3_nt: TGTGCCAGCAGCTTACAAGCGGGAGAGGTGGACGAGCAGTACTTC
clone_size: -; v_call: TRBV7-2; j_call: TRBJ2-7; d_call: -; cdr3_aa: CASSLPDSSYEQYF; cdr3_nt: TGTGCCAGCAGCTTACCCGACAGCTCCTACGAGCAGTACTTC
clone_size: once; v_call: TRBV7-9; j_call: TRBJ2-1; d_call: -; cdr3_aa: CASSKDGYNEQFF; cdr3_nt: TGTGCCAGCAGTAAGGATGGTTACAATGAGCAGTTCTTC
clone_size: -; v_call: TRBV7-9; j_call: TRBJ2-7; d_call: TRBD1; cdr3_aa: CASRRDRDDEQYF; cdr3_nt: TGTGCCAGCCGGAGGGACAGGGACGACGAGCAGTACTTC
clone_size: few; v_call: TRBV11-2; j_call: TRBJ2-2; d_call: TRBD2; cdr3_aa: CASSLWVAGGPGELFF; cdr3_nt: TGTGCCAGCAGCTTATGGGTAGCGGGAGGGCCTGGGGAGCTGTTTTTT
clone_size: -; v_call: TRBV4-2; j_call: TRBJ2-1; d_call: -; cdr3_aa: CASSQDPPGQTNEQFF; cdr3_nt: TGTGCCAGCAGCCAAGACCCCCCGGGACAAACCAATGAGCAGTTCTTC
clone_size: -; v_call: TRBV18; j_call: TRBJ2-2; d_call: TRBD2; cdr3_aa: CASSPTSGANTGELFF; cdr3_nt: TGTGCCAGCTCACCGACCAGCGGGGCGAACACCGGGGAGCTGTTTTTT
clone_size: -; v_call: TRBV5-6; j_call: TRBJ2-7; d_call: TRBD1; cdr3_aa: CASSPGEGTVPYEQYF; cdr3_nt: TGTGCCAGCAGTCCGGGTGAGGGGACAGTCCCCTACGAGCAGTACTTC
clone_size: -; v_call: TRBV9; j_call: TRBJ1-5; d_call: -; cdr3_aa: CASSVEAGAEPQHF; cdr3_nt: TGTGCCAGCAGCGTAGAGGCAGGGGCCGAGCCCCAGCATTTT
clone_size: -; v_call: TRBV9; j_call: TRBJ2-3; d_call: TRBD2; cdr3_aa: CASSPPGGRADTQYF; cdr3_nt: TGTGCCAGCAGCCCTCCGGGGGGACGGGCAGATACGCAGTATTTT
clone_size: -; v_call: TRBV29-1; j_call: TRBJ2-3; d_call: -; cdr3_aa: CSVEGPDTDTQYF; cdr3_nt: TGCAGCGTTGAAGGTCCGGATACAGATACGCAGTATTTT
clone_size: -; v_call: TRBV5-6; j_call: TRBJ2-3; d_call: -; cdr3_aa: CASSLAPGTSTDTQYF; cdr3_nt: TGTGCCAGCAGCTTGGCGCCAGGGACTAGCACAGATACGCAGTATTTT
clone_size: -; v_call: TRBV15; j_call: TRBJ2-7; d_call: -; cdr3_aa: CATADNSYEQYF; cdr3_nt: TGTGCCACCGCGGACAACTCCTACGAGCAGTACTTC
clone_size: once; v_call: TRBV2; j_call: TRBJ2-7; d_call: -; cdr3_aa: CASSPGTSGKKSYEQYF; cdr3_nt: TGTGCCAGCAGTCCGGGGACCTCAGGGAAGAAGTCCTACGAGCAGTACTTC
clone_size: few; v_call: TRBV30; j_call: TRBJ1-1; d_call: -; cdr3_aa: CAWSVWEGNTEAFF; cdr3_nt: TGTGCCTGGAGTGTATGGGAGGGGAACACTGAAGCTTTCTTT
clone_size: -; v_call: TRBV11-2; j_call: TRBJ2-7; d_call: -; cdr3_aa: CASSLVGGSYEQYF; cdr3_nt: TGTGCCAGCAGCTTAGTTGGGGGATCCTACGAGCAGTACTTC
clone_size: -; v_call: TRBV4-1; j_call: TRBJ2-5; d_call: -; cdr3_aa: CASSLNPPGSEGETQYF; cdr3_nt: TGCGCCAGCAGCCTGAACCCCCCGGGATCCGAAGGGGAGACCCAGTACTTC
clone_size: -; v_call: TRBV5-6; j_call: TRBJ2-2; d_call: -; cdr3_aa: CASSLVENTGELFF; cdr3_nt: TGTGCCAGCAGCTTGGTGGAGAACACCGGGGAGCTGTTTTTT
clone_size: -; v_call: TRBV4-1; j_call: TRBJ1-1; d_call: -; cdr3_aa: CASSLQGKGEAFF; cdr3_nt: TGCGCCAGCAGCCTTCAGGGGAAGGGTGAAGCTTTCTTT
clone_size: -; v_call: TRBV9; j_call: TRBJ2-3; d_call: -; cdr3_aa: CASSGRLTNTDTQYF; cdr3_nt: TGTGCCAGCAGCGGTCGACTAACGAACACAGATACGCAGTATTTT
clone_size: -; v_call: TRBV28; j_call: TRBJ1-6; d_call: -; cdr3_aa: CASSDPALNSPLHF; cdr3_nt: TGTGCCAGCAGCGACCCAGCCCTTAATTCACCCCTCCACTTT
clone_size: -; v_call: TRBV13; j_call: TRBJ2-7; d_call: TRBD2; cdr3_aa: CASSSTHGTSGPGGYEQYF; cdr3_nt: TGTGCCAGCAGCTCTACCCACGGGACTAGCGGGCCCGGAGGGTACGAGCAGTACTTC
clone_size: -; v_call: TRBV13; j_call: TRBJ1-5; d_call: -; cdr3_aa: CASSSTGSNQPQHF; cdr3_nt: TGTGCCAGCAGCTCCACAGGGAGCAATCAGCCCCAGCATTTT
clone_size: -; v_call: TRBV5-3; j_call: TRBJ2-2; d_call: TRBD2; cdr3_aa: CARSWGREEARENTGELFF; cdr3_nt: TGTGCCAGAAGCTGGGGGCGGGAGGAGGCGAGGGAAAACACCGGGGAGCTGTTTTTT
clone_size: -; v_call: TRBV7-9; j_call: TRBJ1-5; d_call: TRBD1; cdr3_aa: CASSLEGTGYGNQPQHF; cdr3_nt: TGTGCCAGCAGCTTAGAGGGGACAGGGTACGGCAATCAGCCCCAGCATTTT
clone_size: -; v_call: TRBV11-2; j_call: TRBJ2-7; d_call: -; cdr3_aa: CASSLVRGGGYEQYF; cdr3_nt: TGTGCCAGCAGCTTAGTTAGAGGGGGGGGATACGAGCAGTACTTC
clone_size: -; v_call: TRBV6-4; j_call: TRBJ1-1; d_call: -; cdr3_aa: CASSEGPMNTEAFF; cdr3_nt: TGTGCCAGCAGTGAAGGTCCTATGAACACTGAAGCTTTCTTT
clone_size: -; v_call: TRBV2; j_call: TRBJ2-2; d_call: -; cdr3_aa: CASSEGGELFF; cdr3_nt: TGTGCCAGCAGTGAGGGCGGGGAGCTGTTTTTT
clone_size: -; v_call: TRBV29-1; j_call: TRBJ2-7; d_call: TRBD1; cdr3_aa: CSVAPGQISYEQYF; cdr3_nt: TGCAGCGTTGCGCCGGGACAGATCTCCTACGAGCAGTACTTC
clone_size: -; v_call: TRBV5-6; j_call: TRBJ1-1; d_call: TRBD1; cdr3_aa: CASRLGQVEAFF; cdr3_nt: TGTGCCAGCAGATTGGGACAGGTTGAAGCTTTCTTT
clone_size: -; v_call: TRBV2; j_call: TRBJ2-6; d_call: -; cdr3_aa: CASVPSSVEASGANVLTF; cdr3_nt: TGTGCCAGCGTCCCCAGTAGCGTCGAGGCCTCTGGGGCCAACGTCCTGACTTTC
clone_size: -; v_call: TRBV6-6; j_call: TRBJ2-7; d_call: -; cdr3_aa: CASTSSAVSYEQYF; cdr3_nt: TGTGCCAGCACCTCTAGCGCCGTCTCCTACGAGCAGTACTTC
clone_size: -; v_call: TRBV7-2; j_call: TRBJ2-1; d_call: TRBD2; cdr3_aa: CASSLVGLAGVIDNEQFF; cdr3_nt: TGTGCCAGCAGCTTGGTAGGCCTAGCGGGAGTAATCGACAATGAGCAGTTCTTC
clone_size: -; v_call: TRBV13; j_call: TRBJ2-5; d_call: -; cdr3_aa: CASSLSMGQETQYF; cdr3_nt: TGTGCCAGCAGCCTAAGTATGGGACAAGAGACCCAGTACTTC